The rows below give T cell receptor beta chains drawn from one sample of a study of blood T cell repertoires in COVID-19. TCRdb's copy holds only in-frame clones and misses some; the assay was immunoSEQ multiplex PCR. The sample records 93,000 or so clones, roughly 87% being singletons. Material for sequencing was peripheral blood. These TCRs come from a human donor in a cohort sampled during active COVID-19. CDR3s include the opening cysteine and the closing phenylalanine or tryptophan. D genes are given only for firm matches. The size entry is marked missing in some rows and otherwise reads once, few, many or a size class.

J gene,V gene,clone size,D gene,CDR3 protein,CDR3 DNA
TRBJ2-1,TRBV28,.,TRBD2,CASSLGTSLYNEQFF,TGTGCCAGCAGTTTAGGGACTAGCCTCTACAATGAGCAGTTCTTC
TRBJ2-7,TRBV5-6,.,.,CASSPGQGGLYEQYF,TGTGCCAGCAGCCCTGGACAGGGAGGGCTCTACGAGCAGTACTTC
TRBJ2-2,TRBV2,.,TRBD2,CASRTSGGRTGELFF,TGTGCCAGCAGAACTAGCGGGGGGAGGACCGGGGAGCTGTTTTTT
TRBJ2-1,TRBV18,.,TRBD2,CASSPGTSGAVFF,TGTGCCAGCTCACCCGGGACTAGCGGGGCGGTTTTCTTC
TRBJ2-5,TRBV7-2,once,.,CASSQLGPGGPQETQYF,TGTGCCAGCAGCCAGCTCGGACCCGGCGGGCCTCAAGAGACCCAGTACTTC
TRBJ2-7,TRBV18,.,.,CASSGSASPGTKVEQYF,TGTGCCAGCTCAGGGTCTGCCAGCCCCGGGACAAAAGTAGAGCAGTACTTC
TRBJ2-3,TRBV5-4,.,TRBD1,CASSRTRTGGTDTQYF,TGTGCCAGCAGCCGAACACGGACAGGGGGCACAGATACGCAGTATTTT
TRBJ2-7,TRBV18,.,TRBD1,CASSPLRTGGESYEQYF,TGTGCCAGCTCACCACTACGTACAGGGGGCGAGTCCTACGAGCAGTACTTC
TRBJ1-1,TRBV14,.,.,CASSQVPGWRAFF,TGTGCCAGCAGCCAAGTTCCGGGTTGGAGGGCTTTCTTT
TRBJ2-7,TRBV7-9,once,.,CASSFTQQRAYEQYF,TGTGCCAGCAGCTTCACACAGCAAAGAGCCTACGAGCAGTACTTC
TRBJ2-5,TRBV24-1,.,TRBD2,CATSDLAGGVETQYF,TGTGCCACCAGTGACTTAGCGGGAGGGGTGGAGACCCAGTACTTC
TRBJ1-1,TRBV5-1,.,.,CASSLDVGEAEAFF,TGCGCCAGCAGCTTGGATGTAGGGGAGGCTGAAGCTTTCTTT
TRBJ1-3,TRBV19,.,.,CASSYLSSGNTIYF,TGTGCCAGTAGTTACCTGAGCTCTGGAAACACCATATATTTT
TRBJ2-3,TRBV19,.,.,CATAVRGARTDTQYF,TGTGCCACCGCGGTTCGCGGGGCCCGCACAGATACGCAGTATTTT
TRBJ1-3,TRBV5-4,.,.,CASSWGGRSGNTIYF,TGTGCCAGCAGCTGGGGGGGACGCTCTGGAAACACCATATATTTT
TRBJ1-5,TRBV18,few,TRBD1,CASSGTDLGGNQPQHF,TGTGCCAGCTCAGGGACAGACCTAGGGGGCAATCAGCCCCAGCATTTT
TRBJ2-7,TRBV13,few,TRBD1,CASSLSPQTGATPYEQYF,TGTGCCAGCAGCTTATCCCCTCAAACAGGGGCCACACCCTACGAGCAGTACTTC
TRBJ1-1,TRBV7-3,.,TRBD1,CASSPGTGAEAFF,TGTGCCAGCAGCCCGGGGACAGGAGCTGAAGCTTTCTTT
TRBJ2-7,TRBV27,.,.,CASSLEFGSEQYF,TGTGCCAGCAGTTTAGAGTTTGGTAGCGAGCAGTACTTC
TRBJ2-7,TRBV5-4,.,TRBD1,CASSPRTGQHYEQYF,TGTGCCAGCAGCCCGAGGACAGGCCAGCACTACGAGCAGTACTTC
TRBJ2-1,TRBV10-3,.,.,CAISESAQGIYNEQFF,TGTGCCATCAGTGAGTCGGCACAGGGAATTTACAATGAGCAGTTCTTC
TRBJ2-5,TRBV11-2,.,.,CASTLLETQYF,TGTGCCAGCACCCTTTTAGAGACCCAGTACTTC
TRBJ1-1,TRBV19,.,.,CASSIQGPATEAFF,TGTGCCAGTAGTATACAGGGGCCAGCCACTGAAGCTTTCTTT
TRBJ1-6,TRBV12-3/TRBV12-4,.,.,CASSFQGGSPLHF,TGTGCCAGCAGTTTTCAGGGAGGTTCACCCCTCCACTTT
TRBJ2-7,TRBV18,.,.,CASSPTALIYEQYF,TGTGCCAGCTCGCCTACGGCACTAATCTACGAGCAGTACTTC
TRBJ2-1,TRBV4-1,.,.,CASSQERADGYNEQFF,TGCGCCAGCAGCCAAGAGAGGGCCGATGGATACAATGAGCAGTTCTTC
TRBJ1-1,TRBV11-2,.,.,CASSDTRQGGTEAFF,TGTGCCAGCAGCGATACCCGTCAAGGGGGCACTGAAGCTTTCTTT